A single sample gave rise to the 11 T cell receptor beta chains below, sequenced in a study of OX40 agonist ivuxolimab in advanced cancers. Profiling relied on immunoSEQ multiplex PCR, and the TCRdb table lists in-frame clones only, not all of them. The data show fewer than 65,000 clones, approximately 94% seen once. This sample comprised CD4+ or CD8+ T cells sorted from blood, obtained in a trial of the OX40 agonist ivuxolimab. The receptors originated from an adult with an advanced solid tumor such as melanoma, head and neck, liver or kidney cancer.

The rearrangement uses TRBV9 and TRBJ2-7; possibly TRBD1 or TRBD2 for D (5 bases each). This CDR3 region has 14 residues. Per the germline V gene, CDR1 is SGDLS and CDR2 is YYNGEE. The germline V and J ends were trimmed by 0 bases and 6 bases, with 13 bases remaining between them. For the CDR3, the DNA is TGTGCCAGCAGCGTAGAGGGGACGGGCCCCGAGCAGTACTTC. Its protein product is CASSVEGTGPEQYF.

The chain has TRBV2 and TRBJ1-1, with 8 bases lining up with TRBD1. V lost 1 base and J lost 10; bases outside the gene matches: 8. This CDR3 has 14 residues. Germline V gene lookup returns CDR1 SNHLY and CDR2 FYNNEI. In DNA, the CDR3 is TGTGCCAGCAGTGAAGAGTGGACAGGGCGTGGAGCTTTCTTT. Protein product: CASSEEWTGRGAFF.

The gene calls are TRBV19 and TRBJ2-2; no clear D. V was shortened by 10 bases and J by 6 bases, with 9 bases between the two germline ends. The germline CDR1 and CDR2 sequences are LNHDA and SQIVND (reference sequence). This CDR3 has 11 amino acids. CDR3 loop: CATIRAGELFF. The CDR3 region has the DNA TGTGCCACCATACGCGCCGGGGAGCTGTTTTTT.

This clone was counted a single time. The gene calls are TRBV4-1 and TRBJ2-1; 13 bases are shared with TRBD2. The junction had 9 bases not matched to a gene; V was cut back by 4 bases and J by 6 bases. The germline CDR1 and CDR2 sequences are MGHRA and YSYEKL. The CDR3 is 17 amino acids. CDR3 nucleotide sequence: TGCGCCAGCAGCCGTTTACTAGCGGGAGGGCCGTTCAATGAGCAGTTCTTC. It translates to CASSRLLAGGPFNEQFF.

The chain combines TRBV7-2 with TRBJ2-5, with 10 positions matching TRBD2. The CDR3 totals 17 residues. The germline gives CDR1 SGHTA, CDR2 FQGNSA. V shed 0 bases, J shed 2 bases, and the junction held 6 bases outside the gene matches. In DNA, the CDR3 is TGTGCCAGCAGCTTAGCTCCTAGCGGGAGAGTTCAAGAGACCCAGTACTTC. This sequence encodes CASSLAPSGRVQETQYF. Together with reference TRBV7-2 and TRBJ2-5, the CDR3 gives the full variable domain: GAGVSQSPSNKVTEKGKDVELRCDPISGHTALYWYRQSLGQGLEFLIYFQGNSAPDKSGLPSDRFSAERTGGSVSTLTIQRTQQEDSAVYLCASSLAPSGRVQETQYFGPGTRLLVL.

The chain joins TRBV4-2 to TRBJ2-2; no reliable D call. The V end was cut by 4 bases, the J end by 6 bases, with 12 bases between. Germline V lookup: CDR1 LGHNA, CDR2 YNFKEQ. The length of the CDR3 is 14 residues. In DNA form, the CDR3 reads TGTGCCAGCAGCCCAGAGAATTTTTCCGGGGAGCTGTTTTTT. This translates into CASSPENFSGELFF.

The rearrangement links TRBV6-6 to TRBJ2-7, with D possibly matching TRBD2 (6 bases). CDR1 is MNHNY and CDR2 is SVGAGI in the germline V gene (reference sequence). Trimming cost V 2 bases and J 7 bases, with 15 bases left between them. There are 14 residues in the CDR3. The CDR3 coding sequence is TGTGCCAGCAGTTACACCCGGGGGAGCGGGGAGCAGTACTTC. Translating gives CASSYTRGSGEQYF.

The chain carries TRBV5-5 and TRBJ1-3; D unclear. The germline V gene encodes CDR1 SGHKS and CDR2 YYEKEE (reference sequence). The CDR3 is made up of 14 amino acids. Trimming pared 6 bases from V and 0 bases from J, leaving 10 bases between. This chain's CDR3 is CASNPGSSGNTIYF. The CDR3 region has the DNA TGTGCCAGCAATCCGGGGAGCTCTGGAAACACCATATATTTT. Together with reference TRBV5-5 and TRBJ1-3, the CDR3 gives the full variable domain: DAGVTQSPTHLIKTRGQQVTLRCSPISGHKSVSWYQQVLGQGPQFIFQYYEKEERGRGNFPDRFSARQFPNYSSELNVNALLLGDSALYLCASNPGSSGNTIYFGEGSWLTVV.

Here the CDR3 reads CAIDKRGAHNEQFF. The CDR3, as DNA: TGTGCCATCGATAAGAGGGGCGCACACAATGAGCAGTTCTTC. The chain combines TRBV28 with TRBJ2-1; D may be TRBD1 or TRBD2 (5 bases each). Germline V CDR1 and CDR2: MDHEN, SYDVKM. Trimming cost V 10 bases and J 5 bases, with 18 bases left between them. This CDR3 is built from 14 residues. Full variable domain (outside the CDR3, taken from reference TRBV28 and TRBJ2-1): DVKVTQSSRYLVKRTGEKVFLECVQDMDHENMFWYRQDPGLGLRLIYFSYDVKMKEKGDIPEGYSVSREKKERFSLILESASTNQTSMYLCAIDKRGAHNEQFFGPGTRLTVL.

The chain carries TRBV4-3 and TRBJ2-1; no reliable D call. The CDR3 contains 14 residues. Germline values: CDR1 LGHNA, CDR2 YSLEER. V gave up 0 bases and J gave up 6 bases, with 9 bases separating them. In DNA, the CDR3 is TGCGCCAGCAGCCAAGATACGCGGTTCAATGAGCAGTTCTTC. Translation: CASSQDTRFNEQFF.

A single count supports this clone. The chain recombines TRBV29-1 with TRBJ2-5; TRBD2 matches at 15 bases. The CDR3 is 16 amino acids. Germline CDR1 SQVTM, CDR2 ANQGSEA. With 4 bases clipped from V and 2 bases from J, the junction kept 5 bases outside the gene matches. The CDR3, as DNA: TGCAGCGTTGGGATTGGACTAGCGGGAGGGCAAGAGACCCAGTACTTC. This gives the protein CSVGIGLAGGQETQYF.